This is a list of T cell receptor beta chains from one sample in a study of blood T cell repertoires in COVID-19. Assay: immunoSEQ multiplex PCR; the TCRdb copy retains only in-frame clones and omits some. The repertoire holds 360,000 or so clones, with about nine tenths as singletons. Sequenced sample: PBMCs or T cells enriched from blood (not recorded which). The source is a woman between 25 and 40 years old who had been exposed to COVID-19. The CDR3 runs from the conserved cysteine through the conserved F or W. D genes are given only for firm matches. Size tells how often a clone was seen (once, few, many) or the class of an expanded clone, and some rows leave it out.

abundance	d_gene	v_gene	j_gene	CDR3aa	CDR3nt
.	.	TRBV6-5	TRBJ1-5	CASSYSITQNQPQHF	TGTGCCAGCAGTTACTCGATAACGCAGAATCAGCCCCAGCATTTT
.	TRBD2	TRBV30	TRBJ2-3	CAWSVVRTSGRSTDTQYF	TGTGCCTGGAGTGTAGTCAGGACTAGCGGGAGGTCGACAGATACGCAGTATTTT
.	.	TRBV7-6	TRBJ2-7	CASSLGGFSYEQYF	TGTGCCAGCAGCTTAGGAGGGTTCTCCTACGAGCAGTACTTC
.	.	TRBV24-1	TRBJ2-7	CATSTGDYEQYF	TGTGCCACCTCGACGGGGGACTACGAGCAGTACTTC
.	.	TRBV5-1	TRBJ2-7	CASSLVGLTYEQYF	TGCGCCAGCAGCTTGGTTGGACTCACCTACGAGCAGTACTTC
.	TRBD2	TRBV5-1	TRBJ2-7	CASSATGTSDSYEQYF	TGCGCCAGCAGCGCAACCGGGACTAGCGACTCCTACGAGCAGTACTTC
.	.	TRBV7-7	TRBJ2-1	CASSLVGGSYNEQFF	TGTGCTAGCAGCTTAGTAGGGGGATCCTACAATGAGCAGTTCTTC
.	TRBD2	TRBV19	TRBJ2-1	CASSKSASGVYNEQFF	TGTGCCAGTAGCAAGTCGGCTAGCGGGGTTTACAATGAGCAGTTCTTC
.	TRBD2	TRBV5-1	TRBJ2-4	CASSFSAGEAKNIQYF	TGCGCCAGCAGCTTTTCCGCGGGAGAGGCCAAAAACATTCAGTACTTC
.	.	TRBV7-9	TRBJ2-1	CASSPGGHEQFF	TGTGCCAGCAGCCCCGGAGGCCATGAGCAGTTCTTC
.	TRBD1	TRBV28	TRBJ2-7	CASSFTGTGDEQYF	TGTGCCAGCAGTTTCACCGGGACAGGGGACGAGCAGTACTTC
.	TRBD2	TRBV27	TRBJ2-1	CASSAGLAGVNEQFF	TGTGCCAGCAGTGCGGGACTAGCGGGGGTAAATGAGCAGTTCTTC
.	TRBD1	TRBV10-1	TRBJ2-1	CASSESINRGSYNEQFF	TGCGCCAGCAGTGAGTCGATCAACAGGGGCTCCTACAATGAGCAGTTCTTC
.	.	TRBV7-9	TRBJ1-5	CASSLGPGQPQHF	TGTGCCAGCAGCTTAGGGCCAGGTCAGCCCCAGCATTTT
once	.	TRBV6-5	TRBJ1-6	CASRPPGTLHF	TGTGCCAGCAGGCCCCCGGGGACCCTCCACTTT
.	TRBD1	TRBV5-1	TRBJ1-5	CASSLEGGYNQPQHF	TGCGCCAGCAGCTTGGAAGGGGGCTACAATCAGCCCCAGCATTTT
.	TRBD2	TRBV28	TRBJ2-5	CASSYPTGLAGAETQYF	TGTGCCAGCAGTTACCCCACGGGACTAGCGGGAGCAGAGACCCAGTACTTC